This record concerns one T cell receptor beta chain sequence. No antigen is known for it. Graves' hyperthyroidism qualified as stable when ophthalmopathy did not progress within 18 months. This sample was included in a study of T cells in Graves' hyperthyroidism and ophthalmopathy. Whole-study context: Peripheral blood sampling occurred at initial diagnosis, before any treatment.

The source material, RNA transcripts, was used to amplify TCR beta CDR3 regions. First-round RT-PCR with HTBI primers amplified the TCR CDR3 region. TCRdb reprocessed the multiplex PCR reads with MiXCR, giving one entry per CDR3 protein. Found here are 75,000 to 100,000 distinct CDR3 sequences, 51% of them singletons; the top ten hold 27%. General study results and limits: Most clonotypes that expanded in the thyroid above 0.001 also showed up in blood.

Per germline, CDR1 KGHDR and CDR2 SFDVKD. This CDR3 is built from 13 residues. V dropped 7 bases and J dropped 2 bases, with 10 bases sitting between them. The chain recombines TRBV24-1 with TRBJ1-1; D is possibly TRBD1 (5 bases). The sequence derives from a woman in her thirties or forties with Graves' hyperthyroidism. The specimen was blood. The CDR3 reads CATRDNTNTEAFF. The CDR3 coding sequence is TGTGCCACCAGGGACAATACAAACACTGAAGCTTTCTTT.